This record covers a single T cell receptor beta chain. These data come from a study of blood T cells in healthy people across ages. Alongside a J-beta primer mix, a sample-barcoded 5' primer served in a second PCR lasting roughly 6 to 11 cycles. TCRdb called the 5' RACE reads again in MiXCR, with one record for every CDR3 protein. The sample consists of roughly 680,000 distinct CDR3 sequences, around half of them appearing once. Between the trimmed V and J ends, which lost 2 bases and 0 bases, there was a span of 10 bases. CDR1 and CDR2 from the germline V gene are GTSNPN and SVGIG (reference sequence). The CDR3 spans 15 residues.

The material sequenced was blood. The chain carries TRBV30 and TRBJ2-2; perhaps TRBD1 as D (5 bases). This TCR was sampled from a woman aged 60-75 years in good health. DNA of the CDR3: TGTGCCTGGAGTCGCAGGGCTTCGAACACCGGGGAGCTGTTTTTT. This codes for CAWSRRASNTGELFF.